Reported below is one T cell receptor (beta chain). The antigen is undetermined. This entry comes from a study of T cell responses to AZD1222 COVID-19 vaccine. Study conclusions and caveats: Nearly half of the spike-specific TCRs reportedly recognize variant regions that carry no mutations.

Using immunoSEQ multiplex PCR, the repertoire was profiled, and TCRdb retains in-frame clones only, with some absent. The sample consists of 150,000 to 200,000 clones, approximately 92% of them appearing once. V was clipped by 0 bases and J by 6 bases, with 14 bases between them. CDR1 and CDR2 (germline): ENHRY, SYGVKD. CDR3 length: 15 amino acids. Material: peripheral blood, obtained on day 0 of AZD1222 vaccination. The J gene is TRBJ1-2, the V gene TRBV10-3; D remains ambiguous. The source is an adult in good health. The CDR3 spells CAISESSQLLDGYTF. The CDR3 DNA reads TGTGCCATCAGTGAGTCAAGTCAGCTTTTAGATGGCTACACCTTC.